These T cell receptor beta chains were read from a single sample in a study of blood T cell repertoires in COVID-19. Clones were read by immunoSEQ multiplex PCR, and TCRdb kept only the in-frame ones, dropping some. The sample shows a few hundred thousand clones, 80% to 90% of them seen only once. Sequencing was carried out using PBMCs or T cells enriched from blood (not recorded which). These receptor sequences come from a woman in her 50s who had been exposed to COVID-19. CDR3s include the opening cysteine and the closing phenylalanine or tryptophan. A D gene is named only where the DNA matches it firmly. Not every row has a clone size; where given, it reads once, few, many or a size class.

- TRBJ1-1 TRBV7-2 - TGTGCCAGCAGCTTAATTAGGGGGGGGGCTTTCTTT CASSLIRGGAFF
few TRBJ1-2 TRBV19 - TGTGCCAGTAGTCCTACCATGGGAGGGGGTTCCGGCTACACCTTC CASSPTMGGGSGYTF
- TRBJ1-4 TRBV5-4 - TGTGCCAGCAGCTCTCAGGTGACCCCTGAAAAACTGTTTTTT CASSSQVTPEKLFF
few TRBJ2-3 TRBV24-1 TRBD2 TGTGCCACCAGCTTCTCAAGCGGGGCCCCCGATACGCAGTATTTT CATSFSSGAPDTQYF
- TRBJ2-3 TRBV24-1 TRBD1 TGTGCCACCAGTGATGCCAGGGGGCCTAGAGATACGCAGTATTTT CATSDARGPRDTQYF
- TRBJ2-7 TRBV18 - TGTGCCAGCTCGGATCAGGGCTACGAGCAGTACTTC CASSDQGYEQYF
- TRBJ2-2 TRBV5-1 TRBD2 TGCGCCAGCAGCTTCCTCCTAGCGGGGGATACCAACACCGGGGAGCTGTTTTTT CASSFLLAGDTNTGELFF
- TRBJ2-5 TRBV6-5 - TGTGCCAGCAGCGGGGGAAAGGGTCTTTGGGAGACCCAGTACTTC CASSGGKGLWETQYF
- TRBJ1-1 TRBV2 TRBD1 TGTGCCAGCAGTGCGGGACAGTGGACTTTCATGAACACTGAAGCTTTCTTT CASSAGQWTFMNTEAFF
- TRBJ1-5 TRBV19 - TGTGCCAGTAGTAGTATGAAGGGGTCCCCAAATCAGCCCCAGCATTTT CASSSMKGSPNQPQHF
- TRBJ1-3 TRBV7-9 - TGTGCCAGCAGCTTAGGCGGGCCACTTAGGGGAAACACCATATATTTT CASSLGGPLRGNTIYF
- TRBJ1-2 TRBV7-9 - TGTGCCAGCAGCTTATCCGGGAGCTATGGCTACACCTTC CASSLSGSYGYTF
once TRBJ1-5 TRBV2 - TGTGCCAGCAGTGAACTGGGGAGGAGCAATCAGCCCCAGCATTTT CASSELGRSNQPQHF
- TRBJ1-4 TRBV10-3 - TGTGCCTCCCGGGGAGGGGCAGGTAATGAAAAACTGTTTTTT CASRGGAGNEKLFF
few TRBJ2-2 TRBV13 TRBD1 TGTGCCAGCAGGATGCAGGGGGCGGCCGGGGAGCTGTTTTTT CASRMQGAAGELFF
- TRBJ2-1 TRBV5-1 TRBD2 TGCGCCAGCAGCCGGGGGGGGTCCCCCTACAATGAGCAGTTCTTC CASSRGGSPYNEQFF
- TRBJ2-5 TRBV6-6 TRBD2 TGTGCCAGCAGCCCCAGTTGGAGCAGCGGGGGCCTCTGGGGCCAAGAGACCCAGTACTTC CASSPSWSSGGLWGQETQYF
few TRBJ2-2 TRBV6-2/TRBV6-3 TRBD2 TGTGCCAGCAGTTACTGGGGAAAAGCGGGGGGATCCGGGTCTCTGACCGGGGAGCTGTTTTTT CASSYWGKAGGSGSLTGELFF